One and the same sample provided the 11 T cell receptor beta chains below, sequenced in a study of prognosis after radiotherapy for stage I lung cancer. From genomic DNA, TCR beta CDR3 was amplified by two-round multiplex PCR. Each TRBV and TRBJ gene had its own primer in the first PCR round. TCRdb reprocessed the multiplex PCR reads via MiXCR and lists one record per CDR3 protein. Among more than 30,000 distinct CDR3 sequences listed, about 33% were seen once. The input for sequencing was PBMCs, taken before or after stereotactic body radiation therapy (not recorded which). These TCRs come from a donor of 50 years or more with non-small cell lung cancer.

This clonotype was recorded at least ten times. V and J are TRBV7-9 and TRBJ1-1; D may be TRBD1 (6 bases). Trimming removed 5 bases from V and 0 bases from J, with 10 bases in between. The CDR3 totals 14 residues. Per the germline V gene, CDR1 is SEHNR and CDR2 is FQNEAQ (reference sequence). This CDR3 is CASSRGGMNTEAFF. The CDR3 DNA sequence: TGTGCCAGCAGCCGAGGGGGGATGAACACTGAAGCTTTCTTT. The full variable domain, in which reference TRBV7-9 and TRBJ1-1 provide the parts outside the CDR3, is DTGVSQNPRHKITKRGQNVTFRCDPISEHNRLYWYRQTLGQGPEFLTYFQNEAQLEKSRLLSDRFSAERPKGSFSTLEIQRTEQGDSAMYLCASSRGGMNTEAFFGQGTRLTVV.

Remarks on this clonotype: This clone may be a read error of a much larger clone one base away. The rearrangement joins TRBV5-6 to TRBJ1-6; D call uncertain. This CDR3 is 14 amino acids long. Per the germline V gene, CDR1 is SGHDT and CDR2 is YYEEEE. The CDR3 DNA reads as TGTGCCAGCATCTTGGCCGCCGTCGCTTCACCCCTCCACTTT. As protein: CASILAAVASPLHF. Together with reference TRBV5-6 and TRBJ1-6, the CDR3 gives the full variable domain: DAGVTQSPTHLIKTRGQQVTLRCSPKSGHDTVSWYQQALGQGPQFIFQYYEEEERQRGNFPDRFSGHQFPNYSSELNVNALLLGDSALYLCASILAAVASPLHFGNGTRLTVT.

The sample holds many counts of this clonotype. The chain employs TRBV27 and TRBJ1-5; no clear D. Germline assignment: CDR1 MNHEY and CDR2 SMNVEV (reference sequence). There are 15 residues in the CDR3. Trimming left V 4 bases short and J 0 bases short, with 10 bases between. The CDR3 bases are TGTGCCAGCAGTTGGAGGGTTGGTAGCAATCAGCCCCAGCATTTT. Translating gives CASSWRVGSNQPQHF.

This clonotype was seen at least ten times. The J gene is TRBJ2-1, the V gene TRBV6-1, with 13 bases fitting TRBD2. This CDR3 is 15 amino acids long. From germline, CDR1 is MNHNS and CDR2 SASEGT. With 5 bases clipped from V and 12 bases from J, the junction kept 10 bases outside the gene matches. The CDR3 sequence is CASSTAGTSGKGQFF. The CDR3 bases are TGTGCCAGCAGTACGGCCGGGACTAGCGGGAAAGGGCAGTTCTTC.

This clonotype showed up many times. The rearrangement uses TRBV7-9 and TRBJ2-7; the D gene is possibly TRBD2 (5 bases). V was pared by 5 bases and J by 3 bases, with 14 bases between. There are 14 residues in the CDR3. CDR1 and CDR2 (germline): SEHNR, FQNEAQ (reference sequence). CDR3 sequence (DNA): TGTGCCAGCAGCCCAGGCGCGGGCAACTACGAGCAGTACTTC. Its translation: CASSPGAGNYEQYF.

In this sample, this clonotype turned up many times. CDR3 protein: CASARDLFLEAFF. The CDR3 DNA reads TGTGCCAGCGCCCGGGACCTATTCCTTGAAGCTTTCTTT. V gene TRBV12-3 or TRBV12-4 combines with J gene TRBJ1-1; a possible D gene is TRBD1 (5 bases). V was clipped by 8 bases and J by 7 bases, with 17 bases between them. The CDR3 extends over 13 amino acids.

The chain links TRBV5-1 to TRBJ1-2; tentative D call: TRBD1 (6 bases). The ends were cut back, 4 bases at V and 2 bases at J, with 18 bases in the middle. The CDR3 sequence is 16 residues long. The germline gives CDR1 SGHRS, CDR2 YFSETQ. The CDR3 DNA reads TGCGCCAGCAGCCCTGGGGGTACAGGGATGAACTATGGCTACACCTTC. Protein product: CASSPGGTGMNYGYTF.

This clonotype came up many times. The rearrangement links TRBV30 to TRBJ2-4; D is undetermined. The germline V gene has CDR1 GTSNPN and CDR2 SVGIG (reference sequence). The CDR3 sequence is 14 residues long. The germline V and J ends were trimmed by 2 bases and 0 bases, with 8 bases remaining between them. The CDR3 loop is CAWSLLLAKNIQYF. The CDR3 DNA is TGTGCCTGGAGTCTGTTGCTAGCCAAAAACATTCAGTACTTC.

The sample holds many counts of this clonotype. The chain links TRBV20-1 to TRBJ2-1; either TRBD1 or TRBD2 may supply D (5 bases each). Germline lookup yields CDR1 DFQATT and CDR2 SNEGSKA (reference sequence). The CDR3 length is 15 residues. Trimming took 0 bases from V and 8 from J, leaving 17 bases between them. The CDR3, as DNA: TGCAGTGCTAGAGATGGAGCTAGCCTCAGGGATGAGCAGTTCTTC. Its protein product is CSARDGASLRDEQFF.

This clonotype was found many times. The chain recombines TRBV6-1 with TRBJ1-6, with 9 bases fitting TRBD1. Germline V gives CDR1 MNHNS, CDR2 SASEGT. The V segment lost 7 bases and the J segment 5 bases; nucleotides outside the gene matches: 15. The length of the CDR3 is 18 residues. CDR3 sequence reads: CASTEGQGLRLNNSPLHF. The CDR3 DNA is TGTGCCAGCACCGAGGGACAGGGTCTCCGGTTAAATAATTCACCCCTCCACTTT.

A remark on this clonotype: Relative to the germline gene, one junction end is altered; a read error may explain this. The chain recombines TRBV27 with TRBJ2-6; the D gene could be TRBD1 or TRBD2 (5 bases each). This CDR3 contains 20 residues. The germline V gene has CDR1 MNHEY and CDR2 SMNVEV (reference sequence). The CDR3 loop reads CASSGVGTRIRGSGANFLTF. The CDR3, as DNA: TGTGCCAGCAGTGGGGTTGGTACTAGGATACGGGGCTCTGGGGCCAACTTCCTGACTTTC.